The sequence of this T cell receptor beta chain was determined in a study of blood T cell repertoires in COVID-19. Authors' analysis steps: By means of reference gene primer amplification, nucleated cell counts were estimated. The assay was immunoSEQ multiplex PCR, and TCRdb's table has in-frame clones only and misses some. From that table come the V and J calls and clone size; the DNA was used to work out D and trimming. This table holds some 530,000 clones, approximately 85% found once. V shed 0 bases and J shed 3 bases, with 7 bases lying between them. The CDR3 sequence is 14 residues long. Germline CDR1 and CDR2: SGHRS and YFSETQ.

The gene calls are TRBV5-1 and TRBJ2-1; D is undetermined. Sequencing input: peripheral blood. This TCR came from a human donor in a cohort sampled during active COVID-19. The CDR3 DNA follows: TGCGCCAGCAGCTTGGGCCCGGTCTACAATGAGCAGTTCTTC. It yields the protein CASSLGPVYNEQFF.